This TCR beta chain was profiled in a study of molecular identifiers for immune sequencing clone quantification. Study-level results: Beyond 20 RNA copies, clones held over 97% of effector molecules, compared with under 1% in naive cells.

Worth noting for this clonotype: Its antigen is unknown.

TCRdb reprocessed the PCR reads with MiXCR, giving one entry per CDR3 protein. The table lists around 470,000 distinct CDR3 sequences, about a fifth of them singletons. The CDR3 has 12 residues. Between the trimmed V and J ends, which lost 7 bases and 3 bases, there was a span of 7 bases. From germline, CDR1 is SGHAT and CDR2 FQNNGV. The gene calls are TRBV11-2 and TRBJ2-1; tentative D call: TRBD2 (5 bases). The source of this sequence is a human donor in good health. Some libraries in this study had Jurkat cell RNA spiked in. The sequencing input was naive CD8+ T cells from blood, with Jurkat cell RNA spiked in. Subset reported: FACS-sorted CD8+CD4-CCR7+CD45RA+ naive T cells. The CDR3 here is CASTGIYNEQFF. The CDR3 DNA follows: TGTGCCAGCACGGGAATCTACAATGAGCAGTTCTTC.